This T cell receptor (beta chain) was found in a study of CD8 T cells in Susac syndrome. Study conclusions and caveats: The study acknowledged a relatively small number of individuals in its TCR sequencing and HLA analysis.

With respect to this clonotype: Its target is not known.

Reverse transcription of about 0.5 to 1 ug RNA used random hexamers. An immunoSEQ multiplex PCR amplified TCR beta CDR3 over 54 Vbeta and 13 Jbeta. TCRdb ran MiXCR on the immunoSEQ multiplex PCR reads and lists one entry per CDR3 protein. This table holds approximately 180,000 distinct CDR3 sequences, nearly 97% found once. The multiple sclerosis controls, all treatment-naive patients, had relapsing-remitting disease that was stable or active. The CDR3 is 15 amino acids. V gave up 1 base and J gave up 5 bases; unmatched junction bases: 1. Germline V gene sequence: CDR1 DFQATT, CDR2 SNEGSKA (reference sequence).

The chain carries TRBV20-1 and TRBJ1-6; TRBD1 matches 11 bases. Sequencing was performed on CD4+ T cells from PBMCs. This sequence originates from a human donor with multiple sclerosis. The DNA of the CDR3 is TGCAGTGCTAGAGGGGGACAGGGGGATAATTCACCCCTCCACTTT. Its translation is CSARGGQGDNSPLHF.